Following are 29 T cell receptor beta chains from one sample sequenced in a study of CD8+ T cells in alopecia areata. Sequencing templates came from extracted RNA that was reverse transcribed into cDNA. Clones were sequenced by immunoSEQ multiplex PCR, and TCRdb holds only the in-frame ones, with some missing. The sample consists of some 240,000 clones, around three fifths of them appearing once. The specimen was CD4+ T cells sorted from blood, collected at week 0. All receptors derive from a human donor with alopecia areata.

This clone was found a few times. This chain links TRBV27 with TRBJ1-2, with 10 bases aligning to TRBD1. Germline lookup yields CDR1 MNHEY and CDR2 SMNVEV (reference sequence). Trimming cost V 6 bases and J 8 bases; bases outside gene matches: 6. The CDR3 contains 13 residues. The CDR3 loop is CASSTGQGRGYTF. DNA for the CDR3: TGTGCCAGCAGCACGGGACAGGGGAGAGGCTACACCTTC.

The CDR3 DNA reads as TGCAGCGTTGAGAACACTGAAGCTTTCTTT. Its translation: CSVENTEAFF. The J gene is TRBJ1-1, the V gene TRBV29-1; D is uncertain. The CDR3 extends over 10 amino acids. Deletions cut 3 bases from V and 1 base from J, with 0 bases between. The germline V gene encodes CDR1 SQVTM and CDR2 ANQGSEA.

The rearrangement joins TRBV2 to TRBJ2-7; 8 positions match TRBD1. This CDR3 has 16 residues. The V gene end was trimmed by 4 bases and the J gene end by 0 bases; junction bases not matched to a gene: 8. The germline V gene encodes CDR1 SNHLY and CDR2 FYNNEI. CDR3 loop: CASSGSRGRPSYEQYF. DNA for the CDR3: TGTGCCAGCAGTGGGTCCAGGGGGCGGCCCTCCTACGAGCAGTACTTC.

This clone appeared a few times. The rearrangement uses TRBV4-1 and TRBJ1-2; D remains unclear. Trimming removed 0 bases at V and 4 bases at J, with 12 bases between. Germline CDR1 MGHRA, CDR2 YSYEKL. This CDR3 region has 15 residues. CDR3 nucleotides: TGCGCCAGCAGCCAAGATCGGCCGGCTAGCTATGGCTACACCTTC. Protein: CASSQDRPASYGYTF.

The chain couples TRBV6-1 to TRBJ1-2, with 8 positions matching TRBD1. Trimming at V came to 3 bases and at J to 14 bases, leaving 8 bases not matched to a gene. Germline V gives CDR1 MNHNS, CDR2 SASEGT. The CDR3 extends over 12 amino acids. The chain's CDR3 is CASSEGQGASTF. CDR3 in DNA: TGTGCCAGCAGTGAGGGGCAGGGGGCAAGTACCTTC.

The rearrangement joins TRBV29-1 to TRBJ1-1; perhaps TRBD1 as D (5 bases). The V and J ends lost 6 bases and 5 bases respectively, with 10 bases between them. The germline V gene encodes CDR1 SQVTM and CDR2 ANQGSEA. The CDR3 loop spans 11 amino acids. CDR3 nucleotides: TGCAGCGTAAGGACAATAACTGAAGCTTTCTTT. It specifies CSVRTITEAFF.

The chain recombines TRBV9 with TRBJ1-1, with 9 bases matching TRBD1. Per the germline V gene, CDR1 is SGDLS and CDR2 is YYNGEE. V dropped 4 bases and J dropped 2; count of bases not matched to a gene: 9. CDR3 length: 16 amino acids. CDR3 in DNA: TGTGCCAGCAGCCCTAGGACAGGGGCGGGTAACACTGAAGCTTTCTTT. It is translated as CASSPRTGAGNTEAFF. The full variable domain, completed using reference TRBV9 and TRBJ1-1, is DSGVTQTPKHLITATGQRVTLRCSPRSGDLSVYWYQQSLDQGLQFLIQYYNGEERAKGNILERFSAQQFPDLHSELNLSSLELGDSALYFCASSPRTGAGNTEAFFGQGTRLTVV.

The chain has TRBV5-1 and TRBJ2-3; D possibly corresponds to TRBD1 (6 bases). This CDR3 is built from 15 residues. Trimming took 4 bases from V and 3 from J, leaving 15 bases between them. In germline, CDR1 is SGHRS, CDR2 YFSETQ. CDR3 residues: CASSLIQGPTDTQYF. The CDR3 DNA reads TGCGCCAGCAGCCTTATACAGGGACCGACAGATACGCAGTATTTT.

This clone has more than one count but fewer than ten. The chain joins TRBV28 to TRBJ2-7; TRBD1 is a possible D gene (5 bases). Deletions cut 7 bases from V and 2 bases from J, with 12 bases between. CDR1 and CDR2 (germline): MDHEN, SYDVKM. There are 13 residues in the CDR3. CDR3 nucleotide sequence: TGTGCCAGCACCCAGGACAACACCTACGAGCAGTACTTC. It is translated as CASTQDNTYEQYF.

CDR3 sequence reads: CASRRGQVSYNEQFF. CDR3 in DNA: TGTGCCAGCAGGCGGGGACAAGTGTCCTACAATGAGCAGTTCTTC. The J gene is TRBJ2-1, the V gene TRBV6-1; D might be TRBD1 or TRBD2, each matching 6 bases. CDR1 MNHNS and CDR2 SASEGT come from the germline V gene. The CDR3 is 15 residues long. The V and J ends lost 6 bases and 1 base respectively, with 13 bases between them.

The chain is built from TRBV7-2 and TRBJ2-1; 7 bases are shared with TRBD2. The CDR3 is 14 residues long. Germline CDR1 is SGHTA and CDR2 is FQGNSA. The V segment lost 5 bases and the J segment 6 bases; nucleotides outside the gene matches: 7. The CDR3 loop is CASSPGTNLNEQFF. In nucleotides, the CDR3 is TGTGCCAGCAGCCCCGGGACTAACCTCAATGAGCAGTTCTTC.

J is TRBJ2-5 and V is TRBV2; D is perhaps TRBD1 (6 bases). CDR3 length: 13 residues. V lost 6 bases and J 2 bases, leaving 10 bases between the germline ends. Germline-derived CDR1 and CDR2 are SNHLY and FYNNEI. CDR3 region: CASRGHQQETQYF. The CDR3 DNA reads as TGTGCCAGCAGGGGACATCAACAAGAGACCCAGTACTTC.

V usage is TRBV29-1 and J usage is TRBJ2-1; the D gene is possibly TRBD1 (5 bases). This CDR3 contains 12 residues. CDR1 and CDR2 (germline): SQVTM, ANQGSEA. CDR3 nucleotide sequence: TGCAGTGCCGAGGTCAGGGCTAATGAGCAGTTCTTC. Translated: CSAEVRANEQFF.

The rearrangement links TRBV29-1 to TRBJ2-5; 8 bases are a match to TRBD1. Trimming removed 3 bases from V and 6 bases from J; junction bases left unmatched: 3. The CDR3 is made up of 12 amino acids. Germline V gene lookup returns CDR1 SQVTM and CDR2 ANQGSEA. In DNA, the CDR3 is TGCAGCGTTGACCAGGGGGCCCAGACCCAGTACTTC. It encodes CSVDQGAQTQYF.

The chain uses TRBV5-6 and TRBJ2-7; 11 bases agree with TRBD2. CDR1 SGHDT and CDR2 YYEEEE come from the germline V gene. V dropped 3 bases and J dropped 0; count of bases not matched to a gene: 5. The CDR3 has 16 amino acids. The CDR3 region is CASSSTGLAASYEQYF. In nucleotides, the CDR3 is TGTGCCAGCAGCTCGACGGGACTAGCGGCCTCCTACGAGCAGTACTTC.

The CDR3 loop reads CAWSGGGIEQFF. CDR3 DNA sequence: TGTGCCTGGAGTGGCGGGGGTATTGAGCAGTTCTTC. The gene calls are TRBV30 and TRBJ2-1; TRBD2 matches 7 bases. There are 12 residues in the CDR3. V shed 1 base, J shed 9 bases, and the junction held 3 bases outside the gene matches. Germline V CDR1 and CDR2: GTSNPN, SVGIG (reference sequence).

V gene TRBV18 combines with J gene TRBJ1-6; D is perhaps TRBD1 (6 bases). The germline V gene has CDR1 KGHSH and CDR2 LQKENI. V was cut by 4 bases and J by 7 bases, with 11 bases left in between. The length of the CDR3 is 14 residues. CDR3 region: CASSRDKLNSPLHF. The CDR3 nucleotides read TGTGCCAGCTCACGGGACAAACTAAATTCACCCCTCCACTTT.

This chain joins TRBV6-1 and TRBJ1-1; no clear D gene. Trimming left V 6 bases short and J 0 bases short, with 8 bases between. The CDR3 consists of 13 residues. Germline values: CDR1 MNHNS, CDR2 SASEGT. The CDR3 spells CASRSVVNTEAFF. CDR3 in DNA: TGTGCCAGCAGATCGGTGGTGAACACTGAAGCTTTCTTT.

This clone was seen a handful of times. The chain recombines TRBV20-1 with TRBJ2-5, with D unresolved. Trimming removed 6 bases from V and 3 bases from J, with 8 bases in between. The CDR3 covers 11 residues. The germline CDR1 and CDR2 sequences are DFQATT and SNEGSKA (reference sequence). CDR3 sequence (DNA): TGCAGTGCGCGCACCGAAGAGACCCAGTACTTC. Amino acid sequence: CSARTEETQYF.

This chain connects TRBV29-1 to TRBJ2-3; D gene unclear. V lost 7 bases and J 4 bases, leaving 9 bases between the germline ends. The CDR3 sequence is 11 residues long. CDR1 and CDR2 (germline): SQVTM, ANQGSEA. CDR3 DNA sequence: TGCAGCGGGACGGTCCCAGATACGCAGTATTTT. Its protein product is CSGTVPDTQYF.

The V and J genes are TRBV7-9 and TRBJ2-7; the D is unclear. V was trimmed by 3 bases and J by 7 bases, leaving 16 bases between them. Germline-derived CDR1 and CDR2 are SEHNR and FQNEAQ (reference sequence). The CDR3 loop spans 14 amino acids. The CDR3 coding sequence is TGTGCCAGCAGCTTGATAGTCGGATCTGGGGAGCAGTACTTC. This gives the protein CASSLIVGSGEQYF.

V gene TRBV30 combines with J gene TRBJ2-7; 7 bases map to TRBD1. The V gene end was trimmed by 4 bases and the J gene end by 0 bases; junction bases not matched to a gene: 6. Germline V gene data show CDR1 as GTSNPN and CDR2 as SVGIG (reference sequence). The CDR3 loop spans 14 amino acids. The CDR3 loop reads CAWTRQGSSYEQYF. The CDR3, as DNA: TGTGCCTGGACCCGACAGGGAAGCTCCTACGAGCAGTACTTC.

CDR3 sequence reads: CASSDPGLAGETQYF. The CDR3 region has the DNA TGTGCCAGTAGTGATCCGGGACTAGCGGGAGAGACCCAGTACTTC. The J gene is TRBJ2-5, the V gene TRBV19; TRBD2 agrees at 12 bases. The CDR3 sequence is 15 residues long. The V segment lost 5 bases and the J segment 4 bases; nucleotides outside the gene matches: 5. The germline CDR1 and CDR2 sequences are LNHDA and SQIVND (reference sequence).

V is TRBV27 and J is TRBJ2-3; 11 positions agree with TRBD1. V shed 2 bases, J shed 4 bases, and the junction held 2 bases outside the gene matches. Germline lookup yields CDR1 MNHEY and CDR2 SMNVEV (reference sequence). The CDR3 length is 15 residues. Here the CDR3 reads CASSLRGQGADTQYF. CDR3 nucleotides: TGTGCCAGCAGTTTAAGGGGACAGGGGGCAGATACGCAGTATTTT.

The rearrangement joins TRBV5-1 to TRBJ2-2, with a possible D match to TRBD2 (6 bases). V lost 2 bases to trimming and J lost 0 bases, with 11 bases between them. The CDR3 has 16 amino acids. Germline V gives CDR1 SGHRS, CDR2 YFSETQ. The DNA for the CDR3 is TGCGCCAGCAGCTTACGGGGGACGGCGAACACCGGGGAGCTGTTTTTT. The encoded protein is CASSLRGTANTGELFF.

This chain connects TRBV20-1 to TRBJ2-7; D call uncertain. There are 11 residues in the CDR3. Per germline, CDR1 DFQATT and CDR2 SNEGSKA (reference sequence). V was cut by 3 bases and J by 6 bases, with 9 bases left in between. The CDR3 reads CSASFSSEQYF. Written as DNA, the CDR3 is TGCAGTGCTAGTTTCTCTAGCGAGCAGTACTTC.

The J gene is TRBJ2-5, the V gene TRBV30; D is perhaps TRBD2 (5 bases). The V gene's germline CDR1 is GTSNPN and CDR2 SVGIG (reference sequence). Trimming pared 0 bases from V and 7 bases from J, leaving 9 bases between. The CDR3 contains 12 residues. CDR3 in amino acids: CAWSVAARTQYF. The CDR3 bases are TGTGCCTGGAGTGTAGCGGCCAGGACCCAGTACTTC.

The gene calls are TRBV7-3 and TRBJ2-1; 7 bases fit TRBD2. This CDR3 has 19 residues. J lost 1 base, V lost 0 bases, and 12 bases had no gene match. CDR1 and CDR2 from the germline V gene are SGHTA and FQGTGA. The CDR3 DNA is TGTGCCAGCAGCTTAACGGTAGACCTTTTCGGGGGGTCCTACAATGAGCAGTTCTTC. It specifies CASSLTVDLFGGSYNEQFF.

The chain combines TRBV5-1 with TRBJ2-5; tentatively, D is TRBD1 (6 bases). V was clipped by 0 bases and J by 0 bases, with 12 bases between them. The CDR3 extends over 16 amino acids. Germline V CDR1 and CDR2: SGHRS, YFSETQ. The CDR3 is CASSLGSGTYQETQYF. As DNA, the CDR3 is TGCGCCAGCAGCTTGGGATCAGGGACATACCAAGAGACCCAGTACTTC. Based on the CDR3 plus reference TRBV5-1 and TRBJ2-5, the full variable domain is KAGVTQTPRYLIKTRGQQVTLSCSPISGHRSVSWYQQTPGQGLQFLFEYFSETQRNKGNFPGRFSGRQFSNSRSEMNVSTLELGDSALYLCASSLGSGTYQETQYFGPGTRLLVL.